This T cell receptor (beta chain) was obtained from a study of blood T cell repertoires in COVID-19. Overall study: Samples came from the United States, Italy and Spain, spanning acute and convalescent COVID-19.

This clone was counted a single time. Trimming pared 2 bases from V and 1 base from J, leaving 5 bases between. In germline, CDR1 is SQVTM, CDR2 ANQGSEA. The CDR3 runs 12 residues. Sequencing used immunoSEQ multiplex PCR; TCRdb keeps in-frame clones, though not all of them. The table includes tens of thousands of clones, around 87% detected once. V usage is TRBV29-1 and J usage is TRBJ2-5, with no clear D. This clonotype was obtained from a man aged 45-65 years with acute or convalescent COVID-19. Sequenced input: peripheral blood. The CDR3 protein is CSVELAQETQYF. CDR3 bases: TGCAGCGTTGAACTGGCCCAAGAGACCCAGTACTTC.